The rows below give T cell receptor beta chains drawn from one sample of a study of blood T cells in healthy people across ages. Each CDR3 protein is one row after TCRdb ran MiXCR on the 5' RACE reads. Of 450,000 to 600,000 distinct CDR3 sequences listed, 25% to 35% were seen once; the top ten hold over 3.5%. These data are also associated with another study on T cells of mothers and their children.

Sequencing used blood. These receptors were taken from a boy aged 2 to 10 in good health. Both conserved end residues are part of each CDR3. A D gene is named only where the DNA matches it firmly. The size field is filled for only some rows; it gives once, few, many or a size class.

d_call,cdr3_length,clone_size,j_call,v_call,cdr3_nt,cdr3_aa
NA,14,few,TRBJ1-5,TRBV6-6,TGTGCCAGCAGTTGGGGGAATAGCAATCAGCCCCAGCATTTT,CASSWGNSNQPQHF
NA,15,NA,TRBJ2-5,TRBV20-1,TGCAGTGCTGACCACAGGGCAGGTGGGCAAGAGACCCAGTACTTC,CSADHRAGGQETQYF
NA,15,NA,TRBJ2-1,TRBV7-2,TGTGCCAGCAGCACTGATCACCTCCCCTACAATGAGCAGTTCTTC,CASSTDHLPYNEQFF
NA,13,few,TRBJ2-3,TRBV7-2,TGTGCCAGCAGCTTAGATTGGACAGATACGCAGTATTTT,CASSLDWTDTQYF
TRBD1,19,few,TRBJ2-2,TRBV7-7,TGTGCCAGCAGCTTAGCCGAAAAAGGGACAGAACTTACGACCGGGGAGCTGTTTTTT,CASSLAEKGTELTTGELFF
TRBD2,16,NA,TRBJ2-7,TRBV20-1,TGCAGTGCTAGAGATCTGGATAGCGGGAGGGCCTACGAGCAGTACTTC,CSARDLDSGRAYEQYF
TRBD2,15,NA,TRBJ2-7,TRBV4-3,TGCGCCAGCAACCAAGATAGGACTAGCAGCTACGAGCAGTACTTC,CASNQDRTSSYEQYF
TRBD1,15,NA,TRBJ1-2,TRBV7-9,TGTGCCAGCAGCCCTCCGGGACAGGGATTTCGTGGCTACACCTTC,CASSPPGQGFRGYTF
NA,11,few,TRBJ1-3,TRBV12-3/TRBV12-4,TGTGCCAGCAGTTATGGAAACACCATATATTTT,CASSYGNTIYF
TRBD1,13,once,TRBJ1-2,TRBV10-3,TGTGCCATCAGACAGGGGATGGAAGATGGCTACACCTTC,CAIRQGMEDGYTF
TRBD1,16,NA,TRBJ1-2,TRBV12-3/TRBV12-4,TGTGCCAGCAGTTCCTACAGGGGGCGGATGAACTATGGCTACACCTTC,CASSSYRGRMNYGYTF
NA,10,many,TRBJ1-1,TRBV20-1,TGCAGTGCTGGAGAGTTAGAAGCTTTCTTT,CSAGELEAFF
NA,16,NA,TRBJ2-1,TRBV27,TGTGCCAGCAGGGTGGTCAGGGGTGGCTCCTACAATGAGCAGTTCTTC,CASRVVRGGSYNEQFF
NA,16,NA,TRBJ2-4,TRBV21-1,TGTGCCAGCAGCAAAGGGAGACGCGCCAGCAAAAACATTCAGTACTTC,CASSKGRRASKNIQYF
TRBD1,15,NA,TRBJ1-1,TRBV2,TGTGCCAGCAGTGAACAACGGACAGGGATCACTGAAGCTTTCTTT,CASSEQRTGITEAFF
NA,15,few,TRBJ2-5,TRBV10-2,TGCGCCAGCAGTGAGCGGGACTCCTCCTTTCGGGCCCAGTACTTC,CASSERDSSFRAQYF
NA,16,NA,TRBJ1-4,TRBV12-3/TRBV12-4,TGTGCCAGCAGCCGGGACCGGGGGCCCCTCGGCGAAAAACTGTTTTTT,CASSRDRGPLGEKLFF
NA,12,few,TRBJ1-4,TRBV12-3/TRBV12-4,TGTGCCAGCAGGGGGCGATGGGAAAAACTGTTTTTT,CASRGRWEKLFF
NA,13,NA,TRBJ2-5,TRBV10-3,TGTGCCATCAGTGAGTCGACCCAAGAGACCCAGTACTTC,CAISESTQETQYF
NA,13,few,TRBJ1-2,TRBV12-3/TRBV12-4,TGTGCCAGCAGCCGCGGGACTGCCTATGGCTACACCTTC,CASSRGTAYGYTF
NA,13,NA,TRBJ1-2,TRBV20-1,TGCAGTGCTAGAGGGGCGCCTGGCTATGGCTACACCTTC,CSARGAPGYGYTF
NA,15,few,TRBJ1-2,TRBV7-2,TGTGCCAGCAGCCACCCTCGCGGAGGGGTAGAGGGCTACACCTTC,CASSHPRGGVEGYTF
TRBD1,14,NA,TRBJ1-2,TRBV29-1,TGCAGCGTCCCTACAGGGGAGGGCAACTATGGCTACACCTTC,CSVPTGEGNYGYTF
NA,14,few,TRBJ2-5,TRBV20-1,TGCAGTGCTAGGGACCATAGGGAGTGGGAGACCCAGTACTTC,CSARDHREWETQYF
NA,14,few,TRBJ1-5,TRBV20-1,TGCAGTGCTAGTAAGGGCACTTCCAATCAGCCCCAGCATTTT,CSASKGTSNQPQHF
NA,15,NA,TRBJ1-1,TRBV7-8,TGTGCCAGCAGCCTGGGCCCCGGGACGAACACTGAAGCTTTCTTT,CASSLGPGTNTEAFF
TRBD2,13,few,TRBJ2-5,TRBV20-1,TGCAGTGCAGCGGAGCGGGGTCAAGAGACCCAGTACTTC,CSAAERGQETQYF
TRBD1,14,few,TRBJ1-2,TRBV12-3/TRBV12-4,TGTGCCAGCAGTTTGGGACAGGGGATTTATGGCTACACCTTC,CASSLGQGIYGYTF
NA,13,few,TRBJ2-7,TRBV11-2,TGTGCCAGCAGCCTGGGACCACCGGACGAGCAGTACTTC,CASSLGPPDEQYF
NA,15,NA,TRBJ2-4,TRBV5-1,TGCGCCAGCAGCTTGGGACCAGAAGCCAAAAACATTCAGTACTTC,CASSLGPEAKNIQYF
NA,13,NA,TRBJ1-4,TRBV3-1,TGTGCCAGCAGCCAGATCATTGCTGAAAAACTGTTTTTT,CASSQIIAEKLFF
TRBD2,15,NA,TRBJ2-1,TRBV5-1,TGCGCCAGCAGTCGGGTGGCTAGCGGCAACAATGAGCAGTTCTTC,CASSRVASGNNEQFF
TRBD2,13,NA,TRBJ2-3,TRBV29-1,TGCAGCACAACGGGGGGAAACACAGATACGCAGTATTTT,CSTTGGNTDTQYF
NA,15,few,TRBJ2-1,TRBV20-1,TGCAGTGCTAGAGATAGGGCTCAATACTACAATGAGCAGTTCTTC,CSARDRAQYYNEQFF
TRBD1,17,many,TRBJ2-5,TRBV29-1,TGCAGCGTTATTCCGGGACAGGGTATAAGGGAGGAAGAGACCCAGTACTTC,CSVIPGQGIREEETQYF
NA,18,few,TRBJ2-5,TRBV6-1,TGTGCCAGCAGTGGTCAGTCGACGGAAAACTGGTGGTCGGAGACCCAGTACTTC,CASSGQSTENWWSETQYF
NA,14,NA,TRBJ1-2,TRBV11-2,TGTGCCAGCAGCTTAGCGGCAGATACCTATGGCTACACCTTC,CASSLAADTYGYTF
TRBD2,15,NA,TRBJ2-7,TRBV12-3/TRBV12-4,TGTGCCAGCAGTTTTTCCGGTGGGAGGGCGGACGAGCAGTACTTC,CASSFSGGRADEQYF